These T cell receptor beta chains were read from a single sample in a study of T-cell reconstitution after alpha-beta-depleted transplantation in children. From the PCR reads, TCRdb called clonotypes with MiXCR, one entry per CDR3 protein. In the table there are a few hundred thousand distinct CDR3 sequences, 20% to 30% of which are singletons. The sample consisted of PBMCs, mostly from graft donor cells, taken 360 days after TCRalphabeta/CD19-depleted stem cell transplant. Receptors were obtained from a female patient between 2 and 15 years old who had a stem cell transplant for congenital amegakaryocytic thrombocytopenia, so the T cells may come from the graft donor. Each CDR3 is given with its conserved first and last residue. D genes are given only for firm matches. Clone size is shown for a subset of rows, as once, few, many or a class of expanded clone.

d_call	v_call	j_call	clone_size	cdr3_aa	cdr3_nt
.	TRBV4-2	TRBJ2-7	.	CASSQAHDQYF	TGTGCCAGCAGCCAAGCCCACGACCAGTACTTC
.	TRBV5-4	TRBJ2-2	.	CASSPRTDLSTGELFF	TGTGCCAGCAGCCCGCGGACAGATTTGAGCACCGGGGAGCTGTTTTTT
TRBD1	TRBV5-1	TRBJ2-6	.	CASSSTGARSGANVLTF	TGCGCCAGCAGCTCTACAGGGGCCCGCTCTGGGGCCAACGTCCTGACTTTC
TRBD2	TRBV3-1	TRBJ2-7	few	CASSQSRGGYEQYF	TGTGCCAGCAGCCAAAGCCGCGGGGGGTACGAGCAGTACTTC
.	TRBV29-1	TRBJ2-3	.	CSVEAADTQYF	TGCAGCGTTGAAGCAGCCGATACGCAGTATTTT
.	TRBV20-1	TRBJ2-5	.	CSARGVLQETQYF	TGCAGTGCTAGAGGAGTCCTACAAGAGACCCAGTACTTC
.	TRBV15	TRBJ1-5	few	CATRGFRGSNQPQHF	TGTGCCACCAGGGGGTTTCGAGGGAGCAATCAGCCCCAGCATTTT
.	TRBV7-6	TRBJ1-4	few	CASSLEDGPNEKLFF	TGTGCCAGCAGCTTAGAAGACGGTCCTAATGAAAAACTGTTTTTT
.	TRBV20-1	TRBJ2-5	.	CSAREMRVSETQYF	TGCAGTGCTAGAGAAATGAGGGTGTCGGAGACCCAGTACTTC
.	TRBV6-2/TRBV6-3	TRBJ1-5	.	CASSYKGAQHF	TGTGCCAGCAGTTATAAGGGGGCCCAGCATTTT
TRBD1	TRBV5-6	TRBJ1-1	.	CASSYRQGASLLNTEAFF	TGTGCCAGCAGCTATAGACAGGGGGCCTCTTTGTTGAACACTGAAGCTTTCTTT
.	TRBV4-1	TRBJ1-4	.	CASSQGLPNEKLFF	TGCGCCAGCAGCCAGGGGCTGCCTAATGAAAAACTGTTTTTT
TRBD1	TRBV28	TRBJ2-1	.	CASGQGARDEQFF	TGTGCCAGCGGCCAGGGGGCGCGGGATGAGCAGTTCTTC
.	TRBV6-5	TRBJ2-3	.	CASSYSIQLATDTQYF	TGTGCCAGCAGTTACTCGATTCAGTTGGCGACAGATACGCAGTATTTT
TRBD1	TRBV24-1	TRBJ1-4	few	CATSDAQGGTNEKLFF	TGTGCCACCAGTGATGCCCAGGGGGGCACTAATGAAAAACTGTTTTTT
TRBD2	TRBV6-1	TRBJ2-5	.	CASSRGGLETQYF	TGTGCCAGCTCTCGCGGGGGGTTAGAGACCCAGTACTTC
TRBD2	TRBV20-1	TRBJ2-7	.	CSAKPFGLAGDAEQYF	TGCAGTGCTAAACCGTTCGGACTAGCGGGAGATGCCGAGCAGTACTTC
TRBD2	TRBV4-1	TRBJ2-5	.	CASSQVSTSGRALETQYF	TGCGCCAGCAGCCAAGTTTCGACTAGCGGGAGGGCCCTTGAGACCCAGTACTTC
.	TRBV29-1	TRBJ1-2	.	CSVAEGQKGYGYTF	TGCAGCGTTGCGGAGGGGCAGAAGGGCTATGGCTACACCTTC
.	TRBV10-3	TRBJ2-3	.	CATRLTDTQYF	TGTGCCACCCGCCTCACAGATACGCAGTATTTT
.	TRBV4-1	TRBJ2-7	many	CASSQDWAGSYEQYF	TGCGCCAGCAGCCAAGATTGGGCAGGGTCCTACGAGCAGTACTTC
.	TRBV20-1	TRBJ2-1	once	CSAGKLGDPSYNEQFF	TGCAGTGCTGGAAAACTGGGGGATCCCTCCTACAATGAGCAGTTCTTC
TRBD2	TRBV28	TRBJ2-1	many	CASSQGLAVYNEQFF	TGTGCCAGCAGCCAAGGACTAGCGGTCTACAATGAGCAGTTCTTC